This passage covers 5 T cell receptor beta chains from one sample sequenced in a study of blood T cell repertoires in COVID-19. Data came from immunoSEQ multiplex PCR; TCRdb stores just in-frame clones and leaves some out. The sample holds about 120,000 clones, 80% to 90% seen once. The sample was peripheral blood. All receptors derive from a man aged 65 to 85 with active or convalescent COVID-19.

The chain links TRBV18 to TRBJ2-5, with 7 positions matching TRBD2. In germline, CDR1 is KGHSH, CDR2 LQKENI. The junction had 8 bases not matched to a gene; V was cut back by 5 bases and J by 2 bases. This CDR3 has 15 amino acids. CDR3 coding DNA: TGTGCCAGCTCAGTCGCTAGCGGATCGCAAGAGACCCAGTACTTC. Its translation: CASSVASGSQETQYF. The full variable domain, with the rest looked up from reference TRBV18 and TRBJ2-5, is NAGVMQNPRHLVRRRGQEARLRCSPMKGHSHVYWYRQLPEEGLKFMVYLQKENIIDESGMPKERFSAEFPKEGPSILRIQQVVRGDSAAYFCASSVASGSQETQYFGPGTRLLVL.

The chain carries TRBV7-8 and TRBJ2-7; 8 bases agree with TRBD1. There are 15 residues in the CDR3. Losses at the gene ends were 5 bases for V and 2 bases for J; bases not matched to a gene: 8. The germline V gene encodes CDR1 SGHVS and CDR2 FQNEAQ. CDR3: CASSQGALPTYEQYF. The DNA of the CDR3 is TGTGCCAGCAGCCAGGGGGCGCTTCCAACCTACGAGCAGTACTTC.

This rearrangement joins TRBV19 to TRBJ1-1; TRBD1 matches 9 bases. J lost 9 bases, V lost 6 bases, and 11 bases had no gene match. This CDR3 spans 14 amino acids. CDR1 is LNHDA, CDR2 SQIVND, per germline (reference sequence). This CDR3 is CASSEAGTGRQAFF. The CDR3 DNA follows: TGTGCCAGTAGCGAGGCCGGGACAGGGCGGCAAGCTTTCTTT.

The genes are TRBV2 and TRBJ2-3; maybe TRBD1 (6 bases). Trimming removed 4 bases at V and 1 base at J, with 18 bases between. Germline lookup yields CDR1 SNHLY and CDR2 FYNNEI. CDR3 size: 17 residues. CDR3 in DNA: TGTGCCAGCAGTGTATACCCACAGGGAGTCGGCACAGATACGCAGTATTTT. It codes for CASSVYPQGVGTDTQYF.

The chain links TRBV28 to TRBJ2-3; D unclear. The CDR3 is made up of 11 amino acids. The V end lost 6 bases, the J end lost 5 bases, and 6 bases lay between the germline ends. The germline V gene encodes CDR1 MDHEN and CDR2 SYDVKM. The CDR3 region is CASSPGDTQYF. The CDR3, as DNA: TGTGCCAGCAGCCCCGGAGATACGCAGTATTTT.